This T cell receptor beta chain was found in a study of Graves' ophthalmopathy and Graves' hyperthyroidism. For the study at large: There was a collection of peripheral blood at initial diagnosis, before any treatment.

RNA served as the template for amplifying TCR beta CDR3 regions. Scientists carried out first-round RT-PCR using HTBI primers and then a second-round multiplex PCR. MiXCR, applied by TCRdb to the multiplex PCR reads, yields one record per CDR3 protein. Of 300,000 to 400,000 distinct CDR3 sequences in the sample, about 17% were seen once. This clonotype has at least ten counts. The germline V gene has CDR1 DFQATT and CDR2 SNEGSKA (reference sequence). The CDR3 is 15 residues long. V was clipped by 1 base and J by 0 bases; unmatched bases: 4. The sequence came from an adult man with Graves' ophthalmopathy. The J gene is TRBJ1-1, the V gene TRBV20-1; TRBD1 aligns across 8 bases. Sequencing was done on a sample of peripheral blood. As DNA, the CDR3 is TGCAGTGCTAGAGTCCCGGACAGGGTGAACACTGAAGCTTTCTTT. It is translated as CSARVPDRVNTEAFF.